This T cell receptor beta chain was retrieved from a study of blood T cells in healthy people across ages. Notes on the study in general: Age advanced and TCR beta diversity per million T cells fell, roughly linearly.

RNA extraction gave at least 5.5 micrograms of total RNA per sample. This CDR3 has 14 amino acids. Germline CDR1 reads LNHNV; CDR2 reads YYDKDF (reference sequence). Between the trimmed V and J ends, which lost 0 bases and 9 bases, there was a span of 12 bases. With regard to this clonotype: The antigen is not known.

Sample-barcoded 5' priming and a J-beta primer mix drove a second PCR of roughly 6 to 12 cycles. Each cDNA molecule received a tag from a template-switch adaptor that had 12 random nucleotides. TCRdb analysed the 5' RACE reads with MiXCR anew, one entry per CDR3 protein. Among around 900,000 distinct CDR3 sequences listed, just over 50% were seen once. J is TRBJ2-1 and V is TRBV15, with D hard to call. The sample comprised blood. The TCR comes from a woman aged 55 to 70 in good health. This CDR3 reads CATSRDKRTREQFF. The CDR3 bases are TGTGCCACCAGCAGAGATAAGAGGACGCGTGAGCAGTTCTTC. The variable domain in full, completed from reference TRBV15 and TRBJ2-1, reads DAMVIQNPRYQVTQFGKPVTLSCSQTLNHNVMYWYQQKSSQAPKLLFHYYDKDFNNEADTPDNFQSRRPNTSFCFLDIRSPGLGDTAMYLCATSRDKRTREQFFGPGTRLTVL.